The 2 T cell receptor beta chains listed next were all sequenced from one sample in a study of radiation and T cells in renal cell carcinoma. Profiled with immunoSEQ multiplex PCR; TCRdb holds only in-frame clones, not every one. The data show some 150,000 clones, approximately 86% seen once. Stated time point: blood 2 weeks post-SBRT. Treatment indicated: 15 Gy SBRT to primary tumor, nephrectomy 4 weeks later. Specimen: blood, collected from a patient whose treatment included radiotherapy and nephrectomy. These receptors were obtained from a woman aged 50 to 60 with renal cell carcinoma.

The chain has TRBV7-2 and TRBJ2-3; D is possibly TRBD1 (6 bases). The CDR3 extends over 18 amino acids. Looked up from germline, CDR1 is SGHTA and CDR2 is FQGNSA. The V and J ends lost 5 bases and 7 bases respectively, with 28 bases between them. The CDR3 DNA sequence: TGTGCCAGCAGCAGTGGAGGAAGGGGGTTCCAGTCCCCAAATACGCAGTATTTT. This encodes CASSSGGRGFQSPNTQYF.

The rearrangement uses TRBV15 and TRBJ2-2; unclear D gene. V lost 1 base and J 6 bases, leaving 9 bases between the germline ends. The germline gives CDR1 LNHNV, CDR2 YYDKDF (reference sequence). The CDR3 extends over 14 amino acids. In DNA form, the CDR3 reads TGTGCCACCAGCAGAGTTAGCACCCCCGGGGAGCTGTTTTTT. Translated: CATSRVSTPGELFF.